This T cell receptor beta chain was sequenced for a study of CD8+ T cells in alopecia areata. The study, taken as a whole, reports: Given one nonresponder, whether baseline CD8+ expansion relates to response remains uncertain.

RNA was extracted and reverse transcribed into cDNA as the sequencing template. Profiling relied on immunoSEQ multiplex PCR, and the TCRdb table lists in-frame clones only, not all of them. The profile shows about 150,000 clones, 55% to 75% of them singletons. CDR1 is MGHDK and CDR2 is SYGVNS in the germline V gene. Between the trimmed V and J ends, which lost 6 bases and 0 bases, there was a span of 9 bases. The CDR3 loop spans 15 amino acids. As for treatment: oral pan-JAK inhibitor, 5-10 mg twice daily. Remarks on this clone: Its antigen remains unknown.

The sample consisted of CD4+ T cells sorted from blood, taken at week 4, from a patient treated with tofacitinib. The rearrangement uses TRBV25-1 and TRBJ2-6; no definite D call. The TCR sequence derives from a human donor with alopecia areata. CDR3 sequence: CASSPAYSGANVLTF. The CDR3 nucleotides read TGTGCCAGCAGCCCCGCCTACTCTGGGGCCAACGTCCTGACTTTC.